The clone carrying this T cell receptor (beta chain) was observed once. Produced via immunoSEQ multiplex PCR; TCRdb's table is partial and in-frame only. Of fewer than 200,000 clones in the sample, roughly 95% were seen once. With V trimmed by 4 bases and J by 5 bases, 8 bases remained unmatched. CDR1 is SGHRS, CDR2 YFSETQ, per germline. This CDR3 region has 16 residues. These data are taken from a study of control samples from healthy donors and cancer patients. The sequenced sample was blood. The clonotype was recovered from a woman in her sixties in good health. The V and J genes are TRBV5-1 and TRBJ1-6; 8 bases line up with TRBD1. The CDR3 DNA follows: TGCGCCAGCAGCCCTACAGGGGGGTCGGATAATTCACCCCTCCACTTT. Amino acids: CASSPTGGSDNSPLHF.